This T cell receptor beta chain was recovered during a study of Ad26.COV2.S vaccination and SARS-CoV-2 variants. This CDR3 is 12 amino acids long. In germline, CDR1 is SEHNR, CDR2 FQNEAQ (reference sequence). Between the trimmed V and J ends, which lost 3 bases and 7 bases, there was a span of 9 bases. Described treatment: around 19 received Ad26.COV2.S at low or high dose, single or two shots; about 5 received placebo; per-sample allocation not given. It was on day 63 after the first vaccine or placebo injection that samples were taken. Generated by immunoSEQ multiplex PCR, the TCRdb table keeps only in-frame clones and is missing some. This sample has about 440,000 clones, with around nine tenths found just once. Study-wide findings and caveats: Substantial breadth was reportedly displayed by spike-specific CD8+ and CD4+ T cell responses after vaccination.

As to this clone: Its target is unknown.

The sequencing here drew on peripheral blood, taken in a trial of Ad26.COV2.S vaccine versus placebo. This TCR was sampled from a person between 18 and 65 years old who received the Ad26.COV2.S COVID-19 vaccine or a placebo. The chain recombines TRBV7-9 with TRBJ2-5, with D unclear. Written as DNA, the CDR3 is TGTGCCAGCAGCTTTGGGGTTGGGACCCAGTACTTC. It encodes CASSFGVGTQYF.